These T cell receptor beta chains were read from a single sample in a study of T cell repertoires in cytomegalovirus infection. Each CDR3 protein is one row after TCRdb ran MiXCR on the reads. The profile shows about 140,000 distinct CDR3 sequences, 6.5% of them singletons. Sequencing input: PBMCs. The receptors shown here come from a human donor in good health (CMV status not recorded). Some clones in this sample may be carry-over from other donors' samples. The CDR3 runs from the conserved cysteine through the conserved F or W. A D gene is named only where the DNA matches it firmly. Some rows have no size entry. The others give once, few or many, or a class for an expanded clone.

abundance,d_gene,v_gene,j_gene,CDR3aa,CDR3nt
many,TRBD2,TRBV20-1,TRBJ2-1,CSARRGGALNEQFF,TGCAGTGCTAGACGCGGGGGGGCCCTCAATGAGCAGTTCTTC
.,.,TRBV20-1,TRBJ1-2,CSARTEINYGYTF,TGCAGTGCGAGGACAGAGATTAACTATGGCTACACCTTC
many,.,TRBV18,TRBJ2-7,CASSPLRTGAEHEQYF,TGTGCCAGCTCACCACTTCGGACCGGTGCTGAACACGAGCAGTACTTC
.,.,TRBV7-3,TRBJ2-5,CANGRWGRGVLETQYF,TGTGCCAACGGGAGGTGGGGGCGAGGTGTTTTAGAGACCCAGTACTTC
.,.,TRBV4-1,TRBJ2-3,CASSQDRGTIQADTQYF,TGTGCCAGCAGCCAAGATAGGGGGACTATTCAGGCAGATACGCAGTATTTT
many,TRBD2,TRBV6-1,TRBJ2-1,CASSWLIGLAGDSEQFF,TGTGCCAGCAGTTGGCTCATTGGACTAGCGGGAGATAGTGAGCAGTTCTTC
.,.,TRBV9,TRBJ1-2,CASSPTEYYGYTF,TGTGCCAGCAGCCCGACAGAATACTATGGCTACACCTTC
.,TRBD1,TRBV6-6,TRBJ1-1,CASSTRQGTEAFF,TGTGCCAGCAGTACCAGACAGGGCACTGAAGCTTTCTTT
few,.,TRBV7-9,TRBJ2-5,CASSTRGIKGETQYF,TGTGCCAGCAGCACTCGGGGGATTAAGGGTGAGACCCAGTACTTC
many,TRBD2,TRBV10-3,TRBJ2-5,CAISPGLADQETQYF,TGTGCCATCAGCCCGGGACTAGCGGACCAAGAGACCCAGTACTTC
few,.,TRBV7-9,TRBJ2-7,CASSLTGEAYEQYF,TGTGCCAGCAGCTTAACGGGGGAAGCCTACGAGCAGTACTTC
many,TRBD2,TRBV7-6,TRBJ2-3,CASSWGGSLDTQYF,TGTGCCAGCAGCTGGGGGGGGTCCTTGGATACGCAGTATTTT
many,.,TRBV7-2,TRBJ1-5,CASSQRGGRGFPQHF,TGTGCCAGCAGCCAGAGGGGGGGGCGCGGGTTCCCCCAGCATTTT
many,.,TRBV27,TRBJ2-7,CASSSAAGTVVGF,TGTGCCAGCAGTTCGGCCGCCGGGACGGTGGTAGGCTTC
many,TRBD1,TRBV15,TRBJ1-1,CATSRGSDRGHLEAFF,TGTGCCACCAGCAGAGGATCGGACAGGGGGCATCTTGAAGCTTTCTTT
many,.,TRBV20-1,TRBJ2-3,CSASGEADTQYF,TGCAGTGCTAGTGGTGAGGCAGATACGCAGTATTTT
many,.,TRBV19,TRBJ1-5,CASSIEWGVQPQHF,TGTGCCAGTAGTATTGAATGGGGGGTCCAGCCCCAGCATTTT
many,.,TRBV7-2,TRBJ1-1,CASSLYGGELGTEAFF,TGTGCCAGCAGCCTTTATGGGGGGGAATTGGGCACTGAAGCTTTCTTT
many,.,TRBV12-3/TRBV12-4,TRBJ2-4,CASSLYRELAKNIQYF,TGTGCCAGCAGTTTATACAGGGAACTAGCCAAAAACATTCAGTACTTC
few,.,TRBV7-2,TRBJ1-5,CASSLAPYQPQHF,TGTGCCAGCAGCTTAGCTCCCTATCAGCCCCAGCATTTT
many,TRBD2,TRBV7-3,TRBJ2-5,CASSATSGGLETQYF,TGTGCCAGCAGCGCCACTAGCGGGGGGCTTGAGACCCAGTACTTC
.,.,TRBV29-1,TRBJ1-2,CSVEEAARSPGYNYGYTF,TGCAGCGTTGAAGAAGCCGCGCGATCACCCGGCTATAACTATGGCTACACCTTC
many,TRBD2,TRBV7-3,TRBJ2-3,CASSLPGGGTQYF,TGTGCCAGCAGCCTTCCCGGCGGGGGGACGCAGTATTTT
many,.,TRBV19,TRBJ1-2,CASSMGGLELQDGYTF,TGTGCCAGTAGTATGGGGGGTCTGGAACTGCAAGATGGCTACACCTTC
.,TRBD1,TRBV2,TRBJ2-1,CASSWDRENEQFF,TGTGCCAGCAGCTGGGACAGGGAGAATGAGCAGTTCTTC
.,.,TRBV20-1,TRBJ1-2,CSARDNSRGYGYTF,TGCAGTGCTAGAGATAACAGCCGGGGCTATGGCTACACCTTC
many,.,TRBV19,TRBJ2-6,CASSAPGVSGANVLTF,TGTGCCAGTAGTGCCCCAGGGGTCTCTGGGGCCAACGTCCTGACTTTC
many,TRBD1,TRBV7-6,TRBJ2-2,CASSSTGTNTGELFF,TGTGCCAGCAGCTCGACAGGGACCAACACCGGGGAGCTGTTTTTT
many,.,TRBV4-2,TRBJ1-4,CASKTGPTNEKLFF,TGTGCCAGCAAGACAGGCCCAACTAATGAAAAACTGTTTTTT
few,.,TRBV20-1,TRBJ2-5,CSARSQLGETQYF,TGCAGTGCTAGAAGCCAGCTTGGGGAGACCCAGTACTTC
many,.,TRBV12-3/TRBV12-4,TRBJ1-2,CASSRDPNYGYTF,TGTGCCAGCAGCAGGGATCCCAACTATGGCTACACCTTC
.,.,TRBV29-1,TRBJ1-1,CSVELVLVNTEAFF,TGCAGCGTTGAACTAGTCCTGGTGAACACTGAAGCTTTCTTT
many,TRBD2,TRBV7-2,TRBJ2-7,CASSPSRRAGGHYEQYF,TGTGCCAGCAGCCCTAGCCGGCGAGCGGGGGGCCACTACGAGCAGTACTTC
few,.,TRBV6-2/TRBV6-3,TRBJ2-3,CASSLRTDSTDTQYF,TGTGCCAGCAGCCTCAGGACAGATAGCACAGATACGCAGTATTTT
many,TRBD1,TRBV7-9,TRBJ2-4,CASSSLGTVNIQYF,TGTGCCAGCAGCTCCCTAGGGACAGTAAACATTCAGTACTTC
many,TRBD1,TRBV20-1,TRBJ1-1,CSATGAGGKWDTEAFF,TGCAGTGCTACCGGGGCAGGGGGCAAATGGGACACTGAAGCTTTCTTT
many,TRBD1,TRBV7-9,TRBJ2-2,CASRRGQGAGELFF,TGTGCCAGCAGACGGGGACAGGGAGCCGGGGAGCTGTTTTTT
.,.,TRBV20-1,TRBJ1-6,CSARGAGRTYNSPLHF,TGCAGTGCTAGGGGGGCAGGGCGAACCTATAATTCACCCCTCCACTTT
.,TRBD1,TRBV27,TRBJ2-1,CASSNTGTAYNEQFF,TGTGCCAGCAGCAATACCGGGACAGCCTACAATGAGCAGTTCTTC
few,.,TRBV20-1,TRBJ1-2,CSARTLAHGYTF,TGCAGTGCGAGGACCCTCGCACATGGCTACACCTTC
many,.,TRBV6-2/TRBV6-3,TRBJ2-1,CASRKDSARAKQFF,TGTGCCAGCAGAAAGGACTCCGCGAGGGCCAAGCAGTTCTTC
many,TRBD2,TRBV7-2,TRBJ2-7,CASSLMAGIAGGPGEQYF,TGTGCCAGCAGCTTAATGGCAGGGATAGCGGGGGGGCCGGGGGAGCAGTACTTC
many,.,TRBV19,TRBJ1-1,CASPPVSPGPRRLLDTEAFF,TGTGCCAGTCCACCGGTTTCACCAGGGCCCCGACGATTGCTGGACACTGAAGCTTTCTTT
many,TRBD2,TRBV7-2,TRBJ2-2,CASSFAGGPRELFF,TGTGCCAGCAGCTTCGCGGGGGGGCCCAGGGAGCTGTTTTTT
many,TRBD1,TRBV7-2,TRBJ2-7,CASSLGGRGTSNEQYF,TGTGCCAGCAGCTTAGGCGGCAGGGGGACAAGTAACGAGCAGTACTTC
many,.,TRBV29-1,TRBJ1-3,CSVAWDRNTIYF,TGCAGCGTTGCCTGGGACCGAAACACCATATATTTT
many,.,TRBV6-2/TRBV6-3,TRBJ1-1,CASSYSSVNTEAFF,TGTGCCAGCAGTTACTCATCGGTGAACACTGAAGCTTTCTTT
many,.,TRBV7-2,TRBJ1-1,CASSLSYRDTEAFF,TGTGCCAGCAGCTTGAGTTACAGAGACACTGAAGCTTTCTTT
many,.,TRBV12-3/TRBV12-4,TRBJ1-6,CASSFTGSYNSPLHF,TGTGCCAGCAGTTTTACAGGGTCCTATAATTCACCCCTCCACTTT
.,.,TRBV27,TRBJ1-2,CASSRREGPGGYTF,TGTGCCAGCAGTAGACGGGAGGGCCCGGGGGGCTACACCTTC
many,.,TRBV7-8,TRBJ1-5,CASSWGRDRNQPQHF,TGTGCCAGCAGCTGGGGTCGTGACAGGAATCAGCCCCAGCATTTT
many,.,TRBV6-1,TRBJ1-1,CASSDGGGQWSAEAFF,TGTGCCAGCAGTGACGGCGGGGGGCAGTGGTCCGCTGAAGCTTTCTTT
.,TRBD2,TRBV15,TRBJ2-1,CATSRDTLGSGGEFF,TGTGCCACCAGCAGAGATACCCTGGGCAGCGGGGGAGAGTTCTTC
many,.,TRBV15,TRBJ1-1,CATSLWGRDTEAFF,TGTGCCACCAGCCTCTGGGGTAGGGACACTGAAGCTTTCTTT
few,.,TRBV20-1,TRBJ2-1,CSARPGVSIYNEQFF,TGCAGTGCTAGACCAGGCGTGTCCATCTACAATGAGCAGTTCTTC